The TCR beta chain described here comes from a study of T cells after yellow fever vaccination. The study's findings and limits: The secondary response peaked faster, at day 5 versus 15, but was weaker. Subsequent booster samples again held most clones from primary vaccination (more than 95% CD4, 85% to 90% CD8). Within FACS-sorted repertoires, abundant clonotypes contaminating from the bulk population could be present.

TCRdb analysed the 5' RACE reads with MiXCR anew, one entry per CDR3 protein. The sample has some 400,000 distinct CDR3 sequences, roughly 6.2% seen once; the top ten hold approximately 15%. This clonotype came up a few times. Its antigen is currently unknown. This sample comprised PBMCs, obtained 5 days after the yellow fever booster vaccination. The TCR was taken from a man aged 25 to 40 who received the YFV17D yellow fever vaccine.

The CDR3 sequence is CASSLTASGGQETQYF. The CDR3 bases are TGTGCCAGCAGCTTAACGGCTAGCGGGGGACAAGAGACCCAGTACTTC. This chain uses TRBV7-3 with TRBJ2-5; 10 bases line up with TRBD2. The V and J ends lost 0 bases and 2 bases, in that order; junction bases with no gene match: 3. Germline-derived CDR1 and CDR2 are SGHTA and FQGTGA. The CDR3 is 16 residues long.